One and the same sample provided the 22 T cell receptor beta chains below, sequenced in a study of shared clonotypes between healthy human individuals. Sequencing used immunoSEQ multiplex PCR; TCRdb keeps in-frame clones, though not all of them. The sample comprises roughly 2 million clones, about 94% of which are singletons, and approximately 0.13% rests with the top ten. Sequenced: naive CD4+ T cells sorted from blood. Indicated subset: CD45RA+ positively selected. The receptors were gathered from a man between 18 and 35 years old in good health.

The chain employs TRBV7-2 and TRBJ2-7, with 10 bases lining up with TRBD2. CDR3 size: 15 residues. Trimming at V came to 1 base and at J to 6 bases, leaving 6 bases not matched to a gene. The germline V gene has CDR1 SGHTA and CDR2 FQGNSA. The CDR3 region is CASSLGAGGPPEQYF. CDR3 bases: TGTGCCAGCAGCTTAGGAGCGGGAGGGCCCCCCGAGCAGTACTTC.

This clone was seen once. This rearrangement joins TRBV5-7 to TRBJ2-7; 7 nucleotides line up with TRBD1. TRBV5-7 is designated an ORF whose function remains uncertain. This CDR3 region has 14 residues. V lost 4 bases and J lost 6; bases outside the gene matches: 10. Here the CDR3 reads CASSPQGIRCEQYF. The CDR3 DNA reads TGTGCCAGCAGCCCACAGGGGATTCGATGCGAGCAGTACTTC.

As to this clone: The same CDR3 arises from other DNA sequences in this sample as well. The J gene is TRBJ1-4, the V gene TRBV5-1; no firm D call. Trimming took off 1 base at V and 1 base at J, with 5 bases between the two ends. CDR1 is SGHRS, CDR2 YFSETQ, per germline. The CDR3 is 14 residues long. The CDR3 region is CASSLQGTNEKLFF. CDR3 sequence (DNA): TGCGCCAGCAGCTTGCAAGGAACTAATGAAAAACTGTTTTTT.

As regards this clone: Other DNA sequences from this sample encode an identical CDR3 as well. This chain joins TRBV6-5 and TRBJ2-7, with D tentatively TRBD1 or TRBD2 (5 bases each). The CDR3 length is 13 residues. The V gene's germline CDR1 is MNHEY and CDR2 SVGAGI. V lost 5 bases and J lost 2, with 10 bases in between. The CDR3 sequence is CASSAPGPYEQYF. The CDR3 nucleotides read TGTGCCAGCAGTGCCCCGGGACCCTACGAGCAGTACTTC.

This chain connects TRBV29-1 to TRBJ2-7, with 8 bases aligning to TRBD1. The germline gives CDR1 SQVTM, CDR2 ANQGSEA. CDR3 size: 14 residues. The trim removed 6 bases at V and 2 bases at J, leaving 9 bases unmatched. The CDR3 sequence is CSVCRQGAPYEQYF. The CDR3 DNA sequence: TGCAGCGTCTGTCGTCAGGGGGCTCCCTACGAGCAGTACTTC.

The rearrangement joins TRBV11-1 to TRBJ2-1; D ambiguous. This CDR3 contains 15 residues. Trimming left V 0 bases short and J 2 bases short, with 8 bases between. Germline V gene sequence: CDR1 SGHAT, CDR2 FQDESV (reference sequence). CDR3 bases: TGTGCCAGCAGCTTAGCGGGGAAAGCCTACAATGAGCAGTTCTTC. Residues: CASSLAGKAYNEQFF.

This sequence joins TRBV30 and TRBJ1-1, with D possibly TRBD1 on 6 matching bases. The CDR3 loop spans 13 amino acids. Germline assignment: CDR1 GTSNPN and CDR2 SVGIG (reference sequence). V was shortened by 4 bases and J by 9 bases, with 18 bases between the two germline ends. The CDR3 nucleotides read TGTGCCTGGATAAACCTCCCGCAGGGGAAAGCTTTCTTT. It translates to CAWINLPQGKAFF.

The CDR3 region is CASRVPGQGGEKLFF. CDR3 nucleotides: TGTGCCAGCAGGGTACCGGGACAGGGTGGAGAAAAACTGTTTTTT. The V gene is TRBV2, the J gene TRBJ1-4, with 9 bases that match TRBD1. The CDR3 loop spans 15 amino acids. V lost 6 bases, J lost 8 bases, and 10 bases stayed unmatched. Germline CDR1 reads SNHLY; CDR2 reads FYNNEI.

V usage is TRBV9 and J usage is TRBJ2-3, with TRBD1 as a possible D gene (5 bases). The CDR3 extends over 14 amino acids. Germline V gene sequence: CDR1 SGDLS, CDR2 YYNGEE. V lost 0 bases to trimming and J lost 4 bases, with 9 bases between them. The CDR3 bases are TGTGCCAGCAGCGTAGGCTTAGGGGCAGATACGCAGTATTTT. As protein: CASSVGLGADTQYF.

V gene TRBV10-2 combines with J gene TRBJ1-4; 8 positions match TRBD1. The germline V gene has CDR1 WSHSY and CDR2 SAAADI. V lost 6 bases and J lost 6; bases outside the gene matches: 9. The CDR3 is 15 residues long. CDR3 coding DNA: TGCGCCAGCAGGATGGGGGCAGGGGGCTATGAAAAACTGTTTTTT. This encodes CASRMGAGGYEKLFF.

DNA of the CDR3: TGTGCCAGCAGTGACGATCGGATCAGGGTTCAGCCCCAGCATTTT. Its translation: CASSDDRIRVQPQHF. This sequence joins TRBV6-1 and TRBJ1-5, with a weak D call TRBD1 (5 bases). Germline V gene data show CDR1 as MNHNS and CDR2 as SASEGT. CDR3 length: 15 amino acids. V lost 3 bases and J lost 6, with 15 bases in between.

The CDR3 DNA reads TGTGCCAGCAGCCCCGGACTAGCGGGAGGGCCCTACAATGAGCAGTTCTTC. Translating gives CASSPGLAGGPYNEQFF. V and J are TRBV7-9 and TRBJ2-1, with 15 bases that match TRBD2. V gave up 5 bases and J gave up 2 bases; unmatched junction bases: 4. Germline CDR1 reads SEHNR; CDR2 reads FQNEAQ (reference sequence). The CDR3 is 17 amino acids.

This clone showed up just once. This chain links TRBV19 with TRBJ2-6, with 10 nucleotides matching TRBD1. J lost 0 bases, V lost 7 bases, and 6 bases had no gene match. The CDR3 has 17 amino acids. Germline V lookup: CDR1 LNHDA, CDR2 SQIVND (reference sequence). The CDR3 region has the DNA TGTGCCAGTAATTGGGGACAGGGGAACTCTGGGGCCAACGTCCTGACTTTC. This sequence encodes CASNWGQGNSGANVLTF.

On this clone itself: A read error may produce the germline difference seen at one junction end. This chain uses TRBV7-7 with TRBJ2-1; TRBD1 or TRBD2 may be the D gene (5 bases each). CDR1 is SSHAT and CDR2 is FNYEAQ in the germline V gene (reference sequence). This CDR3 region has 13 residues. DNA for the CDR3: TGTGCTAGCAGCTTTGAGAGGGGAAGTGAGCAGTTCTTC. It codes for CASSFERGSEQFF.

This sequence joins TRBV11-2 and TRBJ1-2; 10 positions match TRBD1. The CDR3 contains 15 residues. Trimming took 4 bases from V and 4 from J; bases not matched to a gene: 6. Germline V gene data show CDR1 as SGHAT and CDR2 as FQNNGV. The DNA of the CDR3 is TGTGCCAGCAGCTCGTCGACAGGGGGCGGCTATGGCTACACCTTC. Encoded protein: CASSSSTGGGYGYTF.

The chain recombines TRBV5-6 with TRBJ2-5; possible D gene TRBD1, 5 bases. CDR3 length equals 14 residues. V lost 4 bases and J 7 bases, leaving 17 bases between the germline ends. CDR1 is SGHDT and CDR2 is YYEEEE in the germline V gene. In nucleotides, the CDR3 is TGTGCCAGCAGCATACAGACAGTTGCAGGGACCCAGTACTTC. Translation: CASSIQTVAGTQYF.

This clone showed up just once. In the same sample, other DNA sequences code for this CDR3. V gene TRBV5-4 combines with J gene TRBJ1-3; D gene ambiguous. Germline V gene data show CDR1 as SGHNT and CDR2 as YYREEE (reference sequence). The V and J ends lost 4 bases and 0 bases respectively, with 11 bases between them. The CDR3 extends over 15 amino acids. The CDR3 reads CASSPGGSSGNTIYF. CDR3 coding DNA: TGTGCCAGCAGCCCCGGTGGCAGCTCTGGAAACACCATATATTTT.

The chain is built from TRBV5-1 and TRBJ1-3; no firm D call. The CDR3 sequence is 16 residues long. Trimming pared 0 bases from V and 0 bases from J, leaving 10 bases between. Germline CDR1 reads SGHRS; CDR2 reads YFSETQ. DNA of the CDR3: TGCGCCAGCAGCTTGGGACACAAGACCTCTGGAAACACCATATATTTT. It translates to CASSLGHKTSGNTIYF.

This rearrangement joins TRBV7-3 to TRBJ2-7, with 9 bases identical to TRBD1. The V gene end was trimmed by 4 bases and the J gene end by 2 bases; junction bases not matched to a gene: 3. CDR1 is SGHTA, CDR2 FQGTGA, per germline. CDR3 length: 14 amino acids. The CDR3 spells CASSSRTGAYEQYF. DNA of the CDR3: TGTGCCAGCAGCTCTCGGACAGGGGCCTACGAGCAGTACTTC.

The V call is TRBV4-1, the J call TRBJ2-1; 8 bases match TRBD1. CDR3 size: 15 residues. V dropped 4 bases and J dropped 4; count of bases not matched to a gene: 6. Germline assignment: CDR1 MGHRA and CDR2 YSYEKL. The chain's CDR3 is CASSRTGQGYNEQFF. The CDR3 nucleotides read TGCGCCAGCAGCCGGACTGGACAGGGATACAATGAGCAGTTCTTC.

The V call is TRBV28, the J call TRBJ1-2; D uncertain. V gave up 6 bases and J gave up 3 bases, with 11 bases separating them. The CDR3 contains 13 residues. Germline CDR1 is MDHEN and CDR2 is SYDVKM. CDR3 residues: CASRSNPYYGYTF. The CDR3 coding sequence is TGTGCCAGCAGAAGTAATCCGTACTATGGCTACACCTTC.

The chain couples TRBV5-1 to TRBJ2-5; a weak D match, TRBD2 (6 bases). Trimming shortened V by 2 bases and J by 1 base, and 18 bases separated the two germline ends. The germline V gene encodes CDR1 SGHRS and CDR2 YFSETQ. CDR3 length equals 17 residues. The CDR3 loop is CASSLNWGTGGQETQYF. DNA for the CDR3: TGCGCCAGCAGCTTAAACTGGGGAACCGGGGGCCAAGAGACCCAGTACTTC. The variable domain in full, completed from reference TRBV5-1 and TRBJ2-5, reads KAGVTQTPRYLIKTRGQQVTLSCSPISGHRSVSWYQQTPGQGLQFLFEYFSETQRNKGNFPGRFSGRQFSNSRSEMNVSTLELGDSALYLCASSLNWGTGGQETQYFGPGTRLLVL.